Shown below are 11 T cell receptor beta chains from a single sample sequenced in a study of response to subunit inactivated influenza vaccine. MiXCR was run by TCRdb on the RT-PCR reads, yielding one entry per CDR3 protein. The sample holds 500,000 to 550,000 distinct CDR3 sequences, approximately 22% seen once. This same sample was also taken into another study, of T cells expressing NK-cell markers. That report adds: TCR beta cDNA was made by 5'RACE template switching with UMIs.

Sequencing was performed on CD4+ T cells sorted from PBMCs, taken roughly 12 days after vaccination. The source of these receptors is a man aged 50-60 years who received an inactivated influenza vaccine.

About this clonotype itself: One end of the junction fails to match germline, which may point to a read error. The chain has TRBV10-3 and TRBJ2-5, with 8 bases that match TRBD1. Germline assignment: CDR1 ENHRY and CDR2 SYGVKD. There are 12 residues in the CDR3. CDR3 nucleotide sequence: TGTGCCATCAGTACAGGGGGTGAGATCCAGTACTTC. It encodes CAISTGGEIQYF.

This clonotype occurred many times. The rearrangement joins TRBV5-1 to TRBJ2-1; D is uncertain. V was trimmed by 0 bases and J by 5 bases, leaving 6 bases between them. Germline CDR1 reads SGHRS; CDR2 reads YFSETQ. The CDR3 has 13 residues. CDR3 residues: CASSLGRNNEQFF. DNA of the CDR3: TGCGCCAGCAGCTTGGGAAGAAACAATGAGCAGTTCTTC.

This clonotype was counted at least ten times. This chain links TRBV7-8 with TRBJ1-4; D uncertain. The CDR3 has 14 residues. Germline values: CDR1 SGHVS, CDR2 FQNEAQ. Deletions cut 5 bases from V and 3 bases from J, with 10 bases between. The CDR3 region is CASSNGLSNEKLFF. The CDR3 region has the DNA TGTGCCAGCAGCAATGGATTATCTAATGAAAAACTGTTTTTT.

The chain couples TRBV12-3 or TRBV12-4 to TRBJ2-2; TRBD1 is a possible D gene (6 bases). The CDR3 totals 17 residues. V was pared by 2 bases and J by 0 bases, with 13 bases between. This CDR3 is CASSLFAGTTNTGELFF. CDR3 DNA sequence: TGTGCCAGCAGTTTATTCGCCGGGACAACGAACACCGGGGAGCTGTTTTTT.

The chain's CDR3 is CASSDLRLGWPEAFF. CDR3 bases: TGTGCCAGCAGTGATTTAAGGTTGGGATGGCCTGAAGCTTTCTTT. The J gene is TRBJ1-1, the V gene TRBV2; D gene uncertain. Germline V gene sequence: CDR1 SNHLY, CDR2 FYNNEI. V was cut by 3 bases and J by 6 bases, with 17 bases left in between. The CDR3 totals 15 residues.

This clonotype was detected a few times. The chain is built from TRBV3-1 and TRBJ2-3; D is undetermined. V gave up 5 bases and J gave up 3 bases, with 15 bases separating them. The CDR3 spans 15 residues. Germline V lookup: CDR1 LGHDT, CDR2 YNNKEL (reference sequence). The DNA for the CDR3 is TGTGCCAGCAGCTTTATCGGATCAAAGACAGATACGCAGTATTTT. Translating it yields CASSFIGSKTDTQYF.

This clonotype was seen only a few times. V and J are TRBV20-1 and TRBJ2-4; the D is unclear. The CDR3 spans 14 residues. Trimming stripped 0 bases from V and 5 bases from J, with 11 bases between. Looked up from germline, CDR1 is DFQATT and CDR2 is SNEGSKA (reference sequence). Here the CDR3 reads CSARDEVGQNIQYF. In DNA, the CDR3 is TGCAGTGCTAGAGATGAAGTTGGACAAAACATTCAGTACTTC.

The DNA for the CDR3 is TGTGCCAGCAGGGGGAAGGCCGCCAGCACCGGGGAGCTGTTTTTT. Translated: CASRGKAASTGELFF. The genes are TRBV2 and TRBJ2-2; D uncertain. CDR1 and CDR2 from the germline V gene are SNHLY and FYNNEI. CDR3 length: 15 amino acids. V lost 6 bases to trimming and J lost 4 bases, with 15 bases between them.

About this clonotype itself: The junction does not match germline at one end; this may be a read error. J is TRBJ2-1 and V is TRBV24-1; D is possibly TRBD2 (6 bases). The CDR3 has 16 amino acids. From germline, CDR1 is KGHDR and CDR2 SFDVKD. The CDR3 region is CATTDRPGLRVDEQFF. DNA for the CDR3: TGTGCCACCACTGATCGACCGGGACTCCGTGTGGATGAGCAGTTCTTC.

This chain links TRBV28 with TRBJ2-7; 8 positions match TRBD1. The V gene end was trimmed by 2 bases and the J gene end by 4 bases; junction bases not matched to a gene: 7. The CDR3 has 15 amino acids. Looked up from germline, CDR1 is MDHEN and CDR2 is SYDVKM. The CDR3 bases are TGTGCCAGCAGTTTAGCCGGGACAGGTCTTTACGAGCAGTACTTC. Its protein product is CASSLAGTGLYEQYF.

The chain recombines TRBV4-3 with TRBJ2-3, with TRBD1 matching 10 bases. V shed 4 bases and J 0 bases; nucleotides not matched to a gene: 10. Germline V lookup: CDR1 LGHNA, CDR2 YSLEER. This CDR3 comprises 18 residues. The CDR3 region is CASSPRTGGFASTDTQYF. In nucleotides, the CDR3 is TGCGCCAGCAGCCCTCGGACAGGGGGTTTCGCTAGCACAGATACGCAGTATTTT.